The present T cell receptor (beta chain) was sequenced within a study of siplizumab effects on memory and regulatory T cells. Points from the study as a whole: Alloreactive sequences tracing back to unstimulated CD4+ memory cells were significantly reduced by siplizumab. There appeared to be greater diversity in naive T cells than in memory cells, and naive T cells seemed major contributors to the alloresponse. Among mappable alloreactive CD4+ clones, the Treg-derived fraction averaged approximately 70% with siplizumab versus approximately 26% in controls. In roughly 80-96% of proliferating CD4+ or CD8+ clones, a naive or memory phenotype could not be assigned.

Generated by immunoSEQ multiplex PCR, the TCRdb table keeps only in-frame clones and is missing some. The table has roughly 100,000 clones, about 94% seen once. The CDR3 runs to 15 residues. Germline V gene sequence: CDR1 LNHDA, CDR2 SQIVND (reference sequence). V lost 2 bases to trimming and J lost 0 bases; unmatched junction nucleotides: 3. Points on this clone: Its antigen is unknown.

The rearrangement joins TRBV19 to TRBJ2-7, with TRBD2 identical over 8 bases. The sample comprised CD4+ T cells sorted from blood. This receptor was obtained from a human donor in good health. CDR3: CASSILAGFSYEQYF. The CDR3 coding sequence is TGTGCCAGTAGTATACTAGCGGGTTTCTCCTACGAGCAGTACTTC.